This T cell receptor (beta chain) was obtained from a study of T cells in Graves' hyperthyroidism and ophthalmopathy. This clonotype was seen many times. V dropped 0 bases and J dropped 4 bases, with 6 bases sitting between them. This CDR3 is built from 14 residues. CDR1 is MNHEY and CDR2 is SVGAGI in the germline V gene. Template material for amplifying TCR beta CDR3 regions consisted of RNA transcripts. HTBI primers were the set used in a first-round RT-PCR of the TCR CDR3. TCRdb used MiXCR to reprocess the multiplex PCR reads, holding one entry per CDR3 protein. The sample holds about 520,000 distinct CDR3 sequences, roughly a quarter seen once.

The sequence derives from a woman aged 25 to 39 with Graves' ophthalmopathy. This chain joins TRBV6-5 and TRBJ2-2; D assignment may be TRBD1 or TRBD2 (5 bases each). The sample consisted of blood. The CDR3 spells CASSYSRGTGELFF. The CDR3 DNA sequence: TGTGCCAGCAGTTACTCGAGGGGCACCGGGGAGCTGTTTTTT.